Listed below are T cell receptor beta chains from one sample, sequenced in a study of OX40 agonist ivuxolimab in advanced cancers. TCRdb's copy holds only in-frame clones and misses some; the assay was immunoSEQ multiplex PCR. The sample has about 62,000 clones, about four fifths seen once. The sequenced sample was CD4+ or CD8+ T cells sorted from blood, obtained in a trial of the OX40 agonist ivuxolimab. The receptors here all came from an adult with an advanced solid tumor such as melanoma, head and neck, liver or kidney cancer. CDR3s include the opening cysteine and the closing phenylalanine or tryptophan. The D gene is left open where the match is weak. Rows may omit the clone size; those that give it use once, few, many or a size class.

.	TRBV7-4	.	TRBJ1-5	CASSSQGGPQHF	TGTGCCAGCAGCTCGCAGGGTGGGCCCCAGCATTTT
TRBD1	TRBV18	.	TRBJ1-6	CASSLQGHYNSPLHF	TGTGCCAGCTCACTACAGGGGCACTATAATTCACCCCTCCACTTT
.	TRBV6-1	.	TRBJ1-2	CASSDQQVNYGYTF	TGTGCCAGCAGTGATCAGCAGGTTAACTATGGCTACACCTTC
.	TRBV5-1	.	TRBJ2-3	CASSLAISTDTQYF	TGCGCCAGCAGCTTGGCCATTAGCACAGATACGCAGTATTTT
.	TRBV5-1	once	TRBJ1-1	CASSLDNNLPTEAFF	TGCGCCAGCAGCTTGGATAATAACCTGCCCACTGAAGCTTTCTTT
TRBD2	TRBV11-2	.	TRBJ2-1	CASSKRGGQSQEQFF	TGTGCCAGCAGCAAGCGGGGGGGCCAATCTCAAGAGCAGTTCTTC
.	TRBV19	once	TRBJ1-2	CASRKGRRSTANYGYTF	TGTGCCAGTAGAAAGGGTAGGCGGTCGACAGCTAACTATGGCTACACCTTC
.	TRBV5-6	.	TRBJ1-2	CASSDRGNYGYTF	TGTGCCAGCAGCGATCGGGGGAACTATGGCTACACCTTC
.	TRBV6-6	.	TRBJ1-4	CASGFRGRGEKLFF	TGTGCCAGCGGGTTTCGGGGGCGCGGTGAAAAACTGTTTTTT
.	TRBV30	.	TRBJ2-2	CAWSVRGLGDTGELFF	TGTGCCTGGAGTGTACGGGGGCTCGGGGACACCGGGGAGCTGTTTTTT
.	TRBV6-6	.	TRBJ1-1	CASSPTQSNTEAFF	TGTGCCAGCAGTCCAACCCAGTCGAACACTGAAGCTTTCTTT
.	TRBV19	few	TRBJ2-2	CASSDLNTGELFF	TGTGCCAGTAGTGATTTGAACACCGGGGAGCTGTTTTTT
.	TRBV30	once	TRBJ1-6	CAWSKAGWGWNSPLHF	TGTGCCTGGAGTAAGGCAGGGTGGGGATGGAATTCACCCCTCCACTTT
.	TRBV10-3	.	TRBJ2-3	CAISARGVSDTQYF	TGTGCCATCAGCGCACGCGGGGTTTCAGATACGCAGTATTTT
TRBD2	TRBV7-7	.	TRBJ2-2	CASSLSGGSNTGELFF	TGTGCTAGCAGCTTAAGCGGGGGGTCGAACACCGGGGAGCTGTTTTTT
.	TRBV5-1	.	TRBJ2-2	CASSATWGATGELFF	TGCGCCAGCAGCGCTACATGGGGAGCCACCGGGGAGCTGTTTTTT
TRBD2	TRBV6-6	once	TRBJ2-5	CASAGGETQYF	TGTGCCTCGGCGGGGGGGGAGACCCAGTACTTC
.	TRBV6-5	.	TRBJ1-5	CASSAQQNQPQHF	TGTGCCAGCAGTGCACAGCAAAATCAGCCCCAGCATTTT
TRBD1	TRBV19	.	TRBJ2-3	CASIPFRDRDDTQYF	TGTGCCAGTATTCCATTCCGGGACAGGGATGATACGCAGTATTTT
TRBD1	TRBV6-1	.	TRBJ1-5	CASSTSGGSGQPQHF	TGTGCCAGCAGTACATCAGGGGGGTCTGGTCAGCCCCAGCATTTT
.	TRBV9	.	TRBJ1-6	CASSTRDIYDSPLHF	TGTGCCAGCAGCACCCGGGACATTTATGACTCACCCCTCCACTTT
TRBD2	TRBV5-5	.	TRBJ2-2	CASSLRTSGSTGELFF	TGTGCCAGCAGCCTACGGACTAGCGGGTCCACCGGGGAGCTGTTTTTT
.	TRBV12-5	.	TRBJ1-4	CASGRSATNEKLFF	TGTGCTAGTGGTCGTTCCGCAACTAATGAAAAACTGTTTTTT
.	TRBV6-1	.	TRBJ2-2	CASRRTTPGTGELFF	TGTGCCAGCCGGAGGACGACCCCGGGGACCGGGGAGCTGTTTTTT
.	TRBV30	few	TRBJ1-4	CAWSHNEKLFF	TGTGCCTGGAGTCATAATGAAAAACTGTTTTTT
TRBD1	TRBV4-2	.	TRBJ1-1	CASSQEGRGTGKKNTEAFF	TGTGCCAGCAGCCAAGAAGGGAGGGGGACAGGAAAGAAGAACACTGAAGCTTTCTTT
.	TRBV19	.	TRBJ1-2	CASSRGRNSSPNNYGYTF	TGTGCCAGTAGCCGGGGACGGAACTCATCTCCGAATAACTATGGCTACACCTTC
TRBD1	TRBV27	.	TRBJ2-7	CASSFASSQGAREQYF	TGTGCCAGCAGTTTTGCGTCATCGCAGGGGGCTAGGGAGCAGTACTTC
.	TRBV4-1	.	TRBJ1-2	CASSQPRLTPHGYTF	TGCGCCAGCAGCCAGCCCAGGTTGACGCCACATGGCTACACCTTC
TRBD1	TRBV2	.	TRBJ2-3	CASSDRGLFADTQYF	TGTGCCAGCAGCGACAGGGGGCTTTTCGCAGATACGCAGTATTTT
.	TRBV2	.	TRBJ2-7	CASSYTYEQYF	TGTGCCAGCAGTTATACCTATGAGCAGTACTTC
.	TRBV7-2	few	TRBJ2-5	CASRNQETQYF	TGTGCCAGCAGGAACCAAGAGACCCAGTACTTC
.	TRBV5-6	.	TRBJ1-2	CASSLVGRTNYGYTF	TGTGCCAGCAGCTTGGTGGGACGGACTAACTATGGCTACACCTTC
.	TRBV30	.	TRBJ2-5	CACLPRVLGQTQYF	TGTGCCTGCCTGCCCCGGGTCTTAGGGCAGACCCAGTACTTC
.	TRBV18	.	TRBJ1-2	CASSPGEGGYTF	TGTGCCAGCTCACCAGGTGAAGGCGGCTACACCTTC
.	TRBV20-1	.	TRBJ2-1	CSASNNEQFF	TGCAGTGCTAGCAACAATGAGCAGTTCTTC
.	TRBV5-4	.	TRBJ1-1	CASSSGRLLMNTEAFF	TGTGCCAGCAGCTCTGGGCGCCTTCTAATGAACACTGAAGCTTTCTTT
TRBD2	TRBV7-9	few	TRBJ2-1	CASSRFGASGGQLYNEQFF	TGTGCCAGCAGCCGATTTGGGGCTAGCGGGGGGCAACTCTACAATGAGCAGTTCTTC
.	TRBV19	.	TRBJ2-2	CASRYPALGTGELFF	TGTGCCAGTAGGTACCCTGCGCTGGGCACCGGGGAGCTGTTTTTT
TRBD1	TRBV5-4	.	TRBJ2-2	CASSQETGGRSGELFF	TGTGCCAGCAGCCAAGAGACAGGGGGAAGGTCCGGGGAGCTGTTTTTT